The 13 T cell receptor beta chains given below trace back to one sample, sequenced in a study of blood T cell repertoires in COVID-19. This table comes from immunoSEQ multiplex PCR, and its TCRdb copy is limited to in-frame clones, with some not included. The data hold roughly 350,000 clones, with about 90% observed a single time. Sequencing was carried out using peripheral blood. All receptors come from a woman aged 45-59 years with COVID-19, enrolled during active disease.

CDR3 loop: CATQGQGVMRETQYF. The CDR3 coding sequence is TGTGCCACTCAAGGACAGGGGGTAATGCGAGAGACCCAGTACTTC. The chain is built from TRBV2 and TRBJ2-5; TRBD1 matches 10 bases. The CDR3 covers 15 residues. V trimming: 10 bases; J trimming: 4 bases; junction bases outside the gene matches: 12. Germline assignment: CDR1 SNHLY and CDR2 FYNNEI.

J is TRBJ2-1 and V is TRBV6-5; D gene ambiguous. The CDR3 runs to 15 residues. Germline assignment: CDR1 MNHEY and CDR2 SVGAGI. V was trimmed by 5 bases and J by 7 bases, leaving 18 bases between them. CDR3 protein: CASSPTGSLGNEQFF. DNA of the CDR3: TGTGCCAGCAGTCCCACCGGGTCGCTGGGTAATGAGCAGTTCTTC.

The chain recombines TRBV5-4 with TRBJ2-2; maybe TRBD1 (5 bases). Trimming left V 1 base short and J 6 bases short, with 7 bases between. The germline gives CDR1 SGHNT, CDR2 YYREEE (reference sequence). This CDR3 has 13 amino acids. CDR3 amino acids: CASSLTGPGELFF. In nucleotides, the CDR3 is TGTGCCAGCAGCTTGACAGGCCCCGGGGAGCTGTTTTTT. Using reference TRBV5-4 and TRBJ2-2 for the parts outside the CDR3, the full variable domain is ETGVTQSPTHLIKTRGQQVTLRCSSQSGHNTVSWYQQALGQGPQFIFQYYREEENGRGNFPPRFSGLQFPNYSSELNVNALELDDSALYLCASSLTGPGELFFGEGSRLTVL.

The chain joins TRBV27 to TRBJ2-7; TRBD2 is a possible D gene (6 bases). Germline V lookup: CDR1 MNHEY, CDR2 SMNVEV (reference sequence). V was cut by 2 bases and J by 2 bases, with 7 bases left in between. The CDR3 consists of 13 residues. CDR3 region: CASSLTSTYEQYF. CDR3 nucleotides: TGTGCCAGCAGTTTAACTAGCACCTACGAGCAGTACTTC.

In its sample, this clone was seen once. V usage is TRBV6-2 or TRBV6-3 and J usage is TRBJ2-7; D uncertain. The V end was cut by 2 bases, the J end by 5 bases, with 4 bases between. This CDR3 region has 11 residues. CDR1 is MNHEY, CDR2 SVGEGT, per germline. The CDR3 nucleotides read TGTGCCAGCAGTTACCTCCACGAGCAGTACTTC. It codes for CASSYLHEQYF.

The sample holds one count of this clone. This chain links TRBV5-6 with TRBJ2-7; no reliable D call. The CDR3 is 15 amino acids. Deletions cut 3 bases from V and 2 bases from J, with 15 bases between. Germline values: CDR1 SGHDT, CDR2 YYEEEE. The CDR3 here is CASSSRLRITYEQYF. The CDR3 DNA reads TGTGCCAGCAGCTCCCGGTTGAGAATTACCTACGAGCAGTACTTC.

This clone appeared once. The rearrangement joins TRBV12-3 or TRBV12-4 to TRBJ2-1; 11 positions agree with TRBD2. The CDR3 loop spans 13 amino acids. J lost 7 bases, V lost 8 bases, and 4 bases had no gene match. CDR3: CASCSGRVNEQFF. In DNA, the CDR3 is TGTGCCAGCTGTAGCGGGAGGGTTAATGAGCAGTTCTTC.

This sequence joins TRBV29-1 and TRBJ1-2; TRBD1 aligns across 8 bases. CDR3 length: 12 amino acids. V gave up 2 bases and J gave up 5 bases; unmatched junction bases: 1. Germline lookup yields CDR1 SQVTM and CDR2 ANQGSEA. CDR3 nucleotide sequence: TGCAGCGTTGAACACAGGGGGTATGGCTACACCTTC. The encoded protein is CSVEHRGYGYTF.

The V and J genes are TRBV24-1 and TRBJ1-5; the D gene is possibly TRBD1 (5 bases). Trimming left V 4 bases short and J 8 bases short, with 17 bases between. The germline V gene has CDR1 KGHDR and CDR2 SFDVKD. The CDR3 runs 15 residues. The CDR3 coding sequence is TGTGCCACCAGTGAAGGGACGGGGGGTCCGGAGCCCCAGCATTTT. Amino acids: CATSEGTGGPEPQHF.

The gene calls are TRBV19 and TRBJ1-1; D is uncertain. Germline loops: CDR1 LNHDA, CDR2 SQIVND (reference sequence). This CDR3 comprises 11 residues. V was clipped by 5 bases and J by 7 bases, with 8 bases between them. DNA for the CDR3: TGTGCCAGTAGTTGGAGGGTTGAAGCTTTCTTT. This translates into CASSWRVEAFF.

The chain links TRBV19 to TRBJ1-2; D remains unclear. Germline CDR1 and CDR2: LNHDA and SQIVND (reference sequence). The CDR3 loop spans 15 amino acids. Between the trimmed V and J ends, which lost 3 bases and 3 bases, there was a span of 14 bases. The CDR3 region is CASSIARRGHYGYTF. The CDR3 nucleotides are TGTGCCAGTAGTATTGCTCGTCGGGGTCACTATGGCTACACCTTC.

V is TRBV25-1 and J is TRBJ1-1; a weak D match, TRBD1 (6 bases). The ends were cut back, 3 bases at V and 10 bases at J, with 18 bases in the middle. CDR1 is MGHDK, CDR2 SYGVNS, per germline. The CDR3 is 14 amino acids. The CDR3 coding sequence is TGTGCCAGCAGTGACCCCCCTTTGGTGACAGGAGCTTTCTTT. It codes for CASSDPPLVTGAFF.

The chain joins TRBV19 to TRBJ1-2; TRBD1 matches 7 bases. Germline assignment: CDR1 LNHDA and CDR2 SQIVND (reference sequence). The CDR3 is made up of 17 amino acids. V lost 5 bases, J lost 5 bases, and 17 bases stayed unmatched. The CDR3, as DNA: TGTGCCAGTAGTCAGCCCGGGACAAGCTCCAGGGGGTATGGCTACACCTTC. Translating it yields CASSQPGTSSRGYGYTF. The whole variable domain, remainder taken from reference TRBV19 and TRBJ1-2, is DGGITQSPKYLFRKEGQNVTLSCEQNLNHDAMYWYRQDPGQGLRLIYYSQIVNDFQKGDIAEGYSVSREKKESFPLTVTSAQKNPTAFYLCASSQPGTSSRGYGYTFGSGTRLTVV.